This T cell receptor (beta chain) was recorded in a study of control samples from healthy donors and cancer patients. Germline loops: CDR1 LGHNT, CDR2 FRNRAP. The CDR3 loop spans 15 amino acids. Trimming took 6 bases from V and 4 from J; bases not matched to a gene: 8. Here immunoSEQ multiplex PCR was the method, and the copy in TCRdb shows in-frame clones only, minus some. The top ten hold 5.5% of the sample, which has some 130,000 clones, roughly 90% seen once. The clonotype originates from a man aged 18 to 30 in good health. The rearrangement joins TRBV12-5 to TRBJ1-5; 8 positions match TRBD1. The sequenced sample consisted of blood. CDR3 coding DNA: TGTGCTAGTGGCCTCGGGACAGGCATTAATCAGCCCCAGCATTTT. Residues: CASGLGTGINQPQHF.